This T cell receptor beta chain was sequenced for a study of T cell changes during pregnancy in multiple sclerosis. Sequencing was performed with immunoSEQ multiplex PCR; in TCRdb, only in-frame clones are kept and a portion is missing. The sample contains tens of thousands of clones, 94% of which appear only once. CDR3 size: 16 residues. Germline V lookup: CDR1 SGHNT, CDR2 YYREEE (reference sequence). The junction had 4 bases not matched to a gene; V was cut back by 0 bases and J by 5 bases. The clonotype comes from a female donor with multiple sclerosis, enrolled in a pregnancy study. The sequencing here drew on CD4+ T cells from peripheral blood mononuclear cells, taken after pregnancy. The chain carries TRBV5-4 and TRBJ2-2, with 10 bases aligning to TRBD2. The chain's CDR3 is CASSLGGLALTGELFF. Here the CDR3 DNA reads TGTGCCAGCAGCTTGGGGGGACTAGCGTTGACCGGGGAGCTGTTTTTT.